Listed below are T cell receptor beta chains from one sample, sequenced in a study of Graves' ophthalmopathy and Graves' hyperthyroidism. In TCRdb, the multiplex PCR reads were re-called with MiXCR into one record per CDR3 protein. The table lists 900,000 to 1,200,000 distinct CDR3 sequences, about 38% of them singletons, with around 10% in the top ten. The sample was peripheral blood or thyroid tissue (not recorded which). These receptors were obtained from an adult man with Graves' hyperthyroidism. CDR3s include the opening cysteine and the closing phenylalanine or tryptophan. The D gene is left open where the match is weak. Expanded clones get a size class; other rows say once, few or many, or leave the size out.

J: TRBJ2-2; size: -; V: TRBV19; D: TRBD1; CDR3: CASTLLSTGGPGELFF; DNA: TGTGCCAGTACCCTACTCTCGACAGGGGGCCCCGGGGAGCTGTTTTTT
J: TRBJ2-5; size: few; V: TRBV2; D: TRBD2; CDR3: CASSSRTSGATQYF; DNA: TGTGCCAGCAGTTCCCGGACTAGCGGGGCGACCCAGTACTTC
J: TRBJ2-7; size: many; V: TRBV15; D: -; CDR3: CATSRTRSYEQYF; DNA: TGTGCCACCAGCCGTACTCGGAGTTACGAGCAGTACTTC
J: TRBJ2-5; size: many; V: TRBV19; D: TRBD1; CDR3: CASSIWDRGTTQYF; DNA: TGTGCCAGTAGTATCTGGGACAGGGGGACGACCCAGTACTTC
J: TRBJ2-7; size: many; V: TRBV29-1; D: -; CDR3: CSVTGLSSSYEQYF; DNA: TGCAGCGTCACGGGACTTTCAAGCTCCTACGAGCAGTACTTC
J: TRBJ2-5; size: few; V: TRBV12-3/TRBV12-4; D: -; CDR3: CASSFPGLVQPQYF; DNA: TGTGCCAGCAGTTTTCCAGGGTTGGTTCAGCCCCAGTACTTC
J: TRBJ1-5; size: -; V: TRBV24-1; D: -; CDR3: CASSSQEVPNQPQHF; DNA: TGTGCCAGCAGTTCCCAGGAGGTCCCCAATCAGCCCCAGCATTTT
J: TRBJ1-5; size: many; V: TRBV12-3/TRBV12-4; D: TRBD1; CDR3: CASTRVGTGLAQPQHF; DNA: TGTGCCAGCACCCGCGTCGGGACAGGGCTCGCTCAGCCCCAGCATTTT
J: TRBJ2-7; size: -; V: TRBV12-3/TRBV12-4; D: TRBD2; CDR3: CASSSGRVGEQYF; DNA: TGTGCCAGCAGTTCCGGGAGGGTCGGGGAGCAGTACTTC
J: TRBJ2-2; size: -; V: TRBV10-3; D: -; CDR3: CAISERQGPNTGELFF; DNA: TGTGCCATCAGTGAGAGGCAGGGACCGAACACCGGGGAGCTGTTTTTT
J: TRBJ1-1; size: few; V: TRBV9; D: -; CDR3: CASSPAQGYTEAFF; DNA: TGTGCCAGCAGCCCCGCGCAGGGCTACACTGAAGCTTTCTTT
J: TRBJ1-1; size: many; V: TRBV5-1; D: -; CDR3: CASSLTSTEAFF; DNA: TGCGCCAGCAGCTTGACCAGTACTGAAGCTTTCTTT
J: TRBJ1-1; size: many; V: TRBV7-9; D: -; CDR3: CASSFLLGYTEAFF; DNA: TGTGCCAGCAGCTTCCTCTTGGGGTACACTGAAGCTTTCTTT
J: TRBJ2-5; size: -; V: TRBV12-3/TRBV12-4; D: -; CDR3: CASSLTDGRVETQSF; DNA: TGTGCCAGCAGTTTAACTGACGGCCGGGTAGAGACCCAGTCCTTC
J: TRBJ1-2; size: -; V: TRBV7-8; D: -; CDR3: CASTDRGRASNYGYTF; DNA: TGTGCCAGCACCGACCGGGGGAGGGCGAGTAACTATGGCTACACCTTC
J: TRBJ1-5; size: few; V: TRBV4-3; D: -; CDR3: CASSQATQPNQPQHF; DNA: TGCGCCAGCAGCCAAGCAACACAACCTAATCAGCCCCAGCATTTT
J: TRBJ2-7; size: once; V: TRBV20-1; D: TRBD1; CDR3: CSARSGTGMYEQYF; DNA: TGCAGTGCTAGATCCGGGACAGGGATGTACGAGCAGTACTTC
J: TRBJ2-3; size: -; V: TRBV15; D: TRBD2; CDR3: CATSNPGLAERTDTQYF; DNA: TGTGCCACCAGCAACCCGGGACTAGCGGAGCGCACAGATACGCAGTATTTT
J: TRBJ1-3; size: many; V: TRBV20-1; D: -; CDR3: CSARDRARGNTIYF; DNA: TGCAGTGCTAGAGATAGGGCAAGAGGAAACACCATATATTTT
J: TRBJ2-7; size: many; V: TRBV20-1; D: TRBD1; CDR3: CSARGQGAHEQYF; DNA: TGCAGTGCTAGAGGCCAGGGGGCCCACGAGCAGTACTTC
J: TRBJ2-7; size: many; V: TRBV6-6; D: -; CDR3: CASSYAGSEQYF; DNA: TGTGCCAGCAGCTACGCCGGATCCGAGCAGTACTTC
J: TRBJ2-5; size: -; V: TRBV7-2; D: TRBD2; CDR3: CASSLGGGRILQETQYF; DNA: TGTGCCAGCAGCTTGGGGGGAGGGCGAATTCTCCAAGAGACCCAGTACTTC
J: TRBJ1-6; size: -; V: TRBV11-1; D: TRBD1; CDR3: CSSSPLRQGNSPLHF; DNA: TGTTCCAGCAGCCCCCTCAGACAGGGCAATTCACCCCTCCACTTT
J: TRBJ2-2; size: few; V: TRBV10-3; D: TRBD2; CDR3: CAIKGLAGVPGELFF; DNA: TGTGCCATCAAAGGTCTAGCGGGAGTTCCCGGGGAGCTGTTTTTT
J: TRBJ2-7; size: few; V: TRBV7-2; D: TRBD2; CDR3: CASSYLGGEQYF; DNA: TGTGCCAGCAGTTACCTCGGGGGGGAGCAGTACTTC
J: TRBJ2-5; size: once; V: TRBV7-8; D: TRBD2; CDR3: CASSLGAGARETQYF; DNA: TGTGCCAGCAGCCTCGGAGCGGGGGCGAGGGAGACCCAGTACTTC
J: TRBJ1-1; size: few; V: TRBV20-1; D: -; CDR3: CSARDPQGWDTEAFF; DNA: TGCAGTGCTAGAGACCCTCAGGGGTGGGACACTGAAGCTTTCTTT
J: TRBJ1-2; size: many; V: TRBV15; D: TRBD1; CDR3: CATSGDRWNYGYTF; DNA: TGTGCCACCAGCGGGGACAGGTGGAACTATGGCTACACCTTC
J: TRBJ1-4; size: once; V: TRBV10-3; D: -; CDR3: CAISGGENEKLFF; DNA: TGTGCCATCAGTGGGGGCGAGAATGAAAAACTGTTTTTT
J: TRBJ2-3; size: -; V: TRBV10-3; D: -; CDR3: CATSGVTGTQDTQYF; DNA: TGTGCCACCAGTGGAGTCACAGGGACGCAGGATACGCAGTATTTT
J: TRBJ1-5; size: -; V: TRBV7-6; D: -; CDR3: CASSLEGGRPETQHF; DNA: TGTGCCAGCAGCTTAGAGGGGGGGCGCCCAGAGACCCAGCATTTT
J: TRBJ1-3; size: -; V: TRBV14; D: -; CDR3: CASSPYTARSSGNTIYF; DNA: TGTGCCAGCAGCCCCTATACGGCCCGAAGCTCTGGAAACACCATATATTTT
J: TRBJ1-1; size: once; V: TRBV30; D: TRBD1; CDR3: CAWSWDRVFVEAFF; DNA: TGTGCCTGGAGCTGGGACAGGGTGTTCGTTGAAGCTTTCTTT
J: TRBJ1-2; size: many; V: TRBV29-1; D: -; CDR3: CSANGGPNYGYTF; DNA: TGCAGCGCGAATGGGGGGCCAAACTATGGCTACACCTTC
J: TRBJ1-6; size: few; V: TRBV20-1; D: -; CDR3: CSAREPRRGQFSPLHF; DNA: TGCAGTGCTAGAGAACCTAGGAGGGGACAATTTTCACCCCTCCACTTT
J: TRBJ2-5; size: -; V: TRBV18; D: -; CDR3: CASSPATGQETQYF; DNA: TGTGCCAGCTCACCCGCGACAGGCCAAGAGACCCAGTACTTC
J: TRBJ2-1; size: -; V: TRBV29-1; D: TRBD2; CDR3: CSVPGLFAYNEQFF; DNA: TGCAGCGTCCCGGGACTATTCGCCTACAATGAGCAGTTCTTC
J: TRBJ1-5; size: many; V: TRBV9; D: TRBD1; CDR3: CASSEGGTVNQPQHF; DNA: TGTGCCAGCAGCGAGGGAGGGACAGTTAATCAGCCCCAGCATTTT
J: TRBJ2-2; size: many; V: TRBV15; D: -; CDR3: CATREGLTGELFF; DNA: TGTGCCACCAGGGAGGGACTCACCGGGGAGCTGTTTTTT
J: TRBJ2-5; size: -; V: TRBV6-5; D: TRBD1; CDR3: CASSYRAPGQGSISQETQYF; DNA: TGTGCCAGCAGTTACAGAGCCCCGGGACAGGGAAGTATTAGCCAAGAGACCCAGTACTTC
J: TRBJ2-7; size: -; V: TRBV7-3; D: TRBD2; CDR3: CASSPYGLAQIEQYF; DNA: TGCGCCAGCAGCCCCTATGGACTAGCGCAAATTGAGCAGTACTTC
J: TRBJ2-5; size: -; V: TRBV6-2/TRBV6-3; D: -; CDR3: CASLPPREETQYF; DNA: TGTGCCAGCCTACCCCCCAGGGAAGAGACCCAGTACTTC
J: TRBJ1-4; size: few; V: TRBV12-3/TRBV12-4; D: -; CDR3: CASSPYVDEKLFF; DNA: TGTGCCAGCAGTCCCTACGTCGATGAAAAACTGTTTTTT
J: TRBJ2-5; size: -; V: TRBV29-1; D: TRBD1; CDR3: CSVWTGEQETQYF; DNA: TGCAGCGTGTGGACAGGGGAACAAGAGACCCAGTACTTC
J: TRBJ1-2; size: -; V: TRBV5-1; D: -; CDR3: CASSLGGQGVDNYGYTF; DNA: TGCGCCAGCAGCTTGGGGGGCCAGGGCGTGGATAACTATGGCTACACCTTC